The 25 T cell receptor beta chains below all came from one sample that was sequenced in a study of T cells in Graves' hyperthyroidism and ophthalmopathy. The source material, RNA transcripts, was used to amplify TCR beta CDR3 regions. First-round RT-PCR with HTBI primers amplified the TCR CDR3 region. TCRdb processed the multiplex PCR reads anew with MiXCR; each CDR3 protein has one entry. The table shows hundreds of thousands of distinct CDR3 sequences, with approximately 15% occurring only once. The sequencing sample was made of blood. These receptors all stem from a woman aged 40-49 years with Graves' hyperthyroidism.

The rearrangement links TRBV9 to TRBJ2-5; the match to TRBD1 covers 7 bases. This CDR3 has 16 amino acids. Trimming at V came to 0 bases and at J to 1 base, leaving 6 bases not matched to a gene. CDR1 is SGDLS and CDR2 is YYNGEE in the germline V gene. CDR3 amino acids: CASSVEGRGPQETQYF. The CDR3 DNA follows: TGTGCCAGCAGCGTAGAGGGTAGGGGGCCCCAAGAGACCCAGTACTTC.

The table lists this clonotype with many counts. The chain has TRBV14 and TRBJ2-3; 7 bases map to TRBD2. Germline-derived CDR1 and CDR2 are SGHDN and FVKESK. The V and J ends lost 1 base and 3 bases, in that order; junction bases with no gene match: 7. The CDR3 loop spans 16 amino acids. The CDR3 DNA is TGTGCCAGCAGCCAAGGGCCTAGCGGCCCTACAGATACGCAGTATTTT. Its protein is CASSQGPSGPTDTQYF.

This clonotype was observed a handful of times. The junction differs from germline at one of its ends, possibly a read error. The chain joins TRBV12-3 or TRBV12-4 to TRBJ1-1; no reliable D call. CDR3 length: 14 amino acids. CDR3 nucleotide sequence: TGTGTCAGCACCCTGGGAGGGAGGAACACTGAAGCTTTCTTT. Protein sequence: CVSTLGGRNTEAFF.

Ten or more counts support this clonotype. Here the CDR3 DNA reads TGTGCCAGCATCGGATACGATCCCTACGAGCAGTACTTC. Its translation: CASIGYDPYEQYF. This chain uses TRBV6-1 with TRBJ2-7, with unresolved D. CDR1 is MNHNS and CDR2 is SASEGT in the germline V gene. There are 13 residues in the CDR3. With 7 bases removed from V and 2 bases from J, the gap between germline ends came to 12 bases.

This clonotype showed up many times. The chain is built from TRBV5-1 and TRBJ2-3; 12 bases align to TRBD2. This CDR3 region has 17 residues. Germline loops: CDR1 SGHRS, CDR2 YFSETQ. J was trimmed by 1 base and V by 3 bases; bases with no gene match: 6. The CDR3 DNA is TGCGCCAGCAGCTCTACGACTAGCGGGAGAGGCACAGATACGCAGTATTTT. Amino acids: CASSSTTSGRGTDTQYF.

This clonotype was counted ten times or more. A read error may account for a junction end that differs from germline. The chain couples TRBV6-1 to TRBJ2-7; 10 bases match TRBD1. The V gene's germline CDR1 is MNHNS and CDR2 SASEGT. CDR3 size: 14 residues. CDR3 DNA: TGCGCCAGCAGCCTGCGGGACAGGGGAAACGAGCAGTACTTC. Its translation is CASSLRDRGNEQYF.

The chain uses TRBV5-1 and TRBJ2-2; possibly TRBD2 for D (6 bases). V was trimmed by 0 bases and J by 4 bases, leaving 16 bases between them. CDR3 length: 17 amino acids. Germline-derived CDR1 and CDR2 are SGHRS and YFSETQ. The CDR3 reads CASSLVRAGLFTGELFF. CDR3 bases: TGCGCCAGCAGCTTGGTTAGGGCGGGATTATTCACCGGGGAGCTGTTTTTT.

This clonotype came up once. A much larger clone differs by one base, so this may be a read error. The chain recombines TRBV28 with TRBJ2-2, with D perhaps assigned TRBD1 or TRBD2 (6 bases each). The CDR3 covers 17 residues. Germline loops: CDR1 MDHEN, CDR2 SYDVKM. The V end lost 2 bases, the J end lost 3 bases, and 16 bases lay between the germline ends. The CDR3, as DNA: TGTGCCAGCAGTTTAAGGGGGGTGAGCTTGCACACCGGGGAGCTGTTTTTT. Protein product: CASSLRGVSLHTGELFF.

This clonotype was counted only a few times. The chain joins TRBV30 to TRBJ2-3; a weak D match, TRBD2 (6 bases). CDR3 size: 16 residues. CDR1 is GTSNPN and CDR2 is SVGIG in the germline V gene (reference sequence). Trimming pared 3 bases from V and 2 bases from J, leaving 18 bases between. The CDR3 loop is CAWRVMRAGNTDTQYF. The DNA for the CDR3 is TGTGCCTGGAGGGTAATGAGAGCGGGTAACACAGATACGCAGTATTTT. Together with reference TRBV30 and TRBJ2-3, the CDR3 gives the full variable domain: SQTIHQWPATLVQPVGSPLSLECTVEGTSNPNLYWYRQAAGRGLQLLFYSVGIGQISSEVPQNLSASRPQDRQFILSSKKLLLSDSGFYLCAWRVMRAGNTDTQYFGPGTRLTVL.

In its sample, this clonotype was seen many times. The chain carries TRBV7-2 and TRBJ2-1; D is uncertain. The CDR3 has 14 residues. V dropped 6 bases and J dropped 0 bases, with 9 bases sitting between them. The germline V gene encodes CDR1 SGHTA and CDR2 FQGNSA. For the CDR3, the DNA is TGTGCCAGCAGAGGCCTTAGCTCCTACAATGAGCAGTTCTTC. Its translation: CASRGLSSYNEQFF.

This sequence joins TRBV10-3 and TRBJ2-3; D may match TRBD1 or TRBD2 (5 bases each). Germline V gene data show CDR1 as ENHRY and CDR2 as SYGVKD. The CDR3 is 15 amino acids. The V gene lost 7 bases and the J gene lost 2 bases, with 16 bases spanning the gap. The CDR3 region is CAINRGGANTDTQYF. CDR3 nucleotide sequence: TGTGCCATCAATCGGGGCGGAGCTAACACAGATACGCAGTATTTT.

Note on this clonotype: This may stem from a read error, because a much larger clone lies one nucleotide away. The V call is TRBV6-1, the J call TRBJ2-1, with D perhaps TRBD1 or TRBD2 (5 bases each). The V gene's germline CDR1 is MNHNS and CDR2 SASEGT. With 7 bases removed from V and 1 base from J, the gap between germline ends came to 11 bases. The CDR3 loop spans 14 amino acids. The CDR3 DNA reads TGTGCCAGCAAACTGAGGGGATCCTACAATGAGCAGTTCTTC. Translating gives CASKLRGSYNEQFF.

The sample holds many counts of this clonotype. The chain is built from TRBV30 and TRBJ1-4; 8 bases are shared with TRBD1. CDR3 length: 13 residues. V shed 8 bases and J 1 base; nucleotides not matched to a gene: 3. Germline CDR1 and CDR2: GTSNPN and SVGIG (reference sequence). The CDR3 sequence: CATDRGTNEKLFF. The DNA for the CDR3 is TGTGCCACCGACAGGGGAACTAATGAAAAACTGTTTTTT.

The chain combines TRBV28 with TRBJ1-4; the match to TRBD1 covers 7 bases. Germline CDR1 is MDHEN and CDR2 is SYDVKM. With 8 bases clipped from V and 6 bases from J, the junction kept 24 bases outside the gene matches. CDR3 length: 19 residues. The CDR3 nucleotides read TGTGCCAGCGGCCGGGACAGCGGAAATCGGTTTACGGGGTATGAAAAACTGTTTTTT. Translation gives CASGRDSGNRFTGYEKLFF.

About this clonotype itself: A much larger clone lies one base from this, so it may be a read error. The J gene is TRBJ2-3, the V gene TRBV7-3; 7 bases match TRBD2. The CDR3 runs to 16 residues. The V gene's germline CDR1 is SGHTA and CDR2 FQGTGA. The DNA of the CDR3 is TGTGCCAGCAGCTTATATGTTGGCGGGAGCACAGATACGCGGTATTTT. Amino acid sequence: CASSLYVGGSTDTRYF. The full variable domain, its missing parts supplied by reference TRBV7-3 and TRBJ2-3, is GAGVSQTPSNKVTEKGKYVELRCDPISGHTALYWYRQSLGQGPEFLIYFQGTGAADDSGLPNDRFFAVRPEGSVSTLKIQRTERGDSAVYLCASSLYVGGSTDTRYFGPGTRLTVL.

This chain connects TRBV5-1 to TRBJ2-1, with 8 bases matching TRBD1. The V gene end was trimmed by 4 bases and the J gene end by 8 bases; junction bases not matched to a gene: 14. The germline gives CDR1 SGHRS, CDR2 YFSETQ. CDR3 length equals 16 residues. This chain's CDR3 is CASSTPETGVKDEQFF. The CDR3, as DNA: TGCGCCAGCAGCACCCCGGAGACAGGGGTCAAGGATGAGCAGTTCTTC.

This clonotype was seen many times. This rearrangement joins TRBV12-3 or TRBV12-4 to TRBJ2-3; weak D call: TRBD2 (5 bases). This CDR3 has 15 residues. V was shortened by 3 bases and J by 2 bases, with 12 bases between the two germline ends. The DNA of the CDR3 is TGTGCCAGCAGTTTTTTTGCCGGGATCACAGATACGCAGTATTTT. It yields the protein CASSFFAGITDTQYF.

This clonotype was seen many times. CDR3 bases: TGTGCCAGCTCTGCGGGACTAGCGGTCCTCAATGAGCAGTTCTTC. Protein sequence: CASSAGLAVLNEQFF. The chain links TRBV18 to TRBJ2-1, with 11 nucleotides matching TRBD2. With 6 bases clipped from V and 6 bases from J, the junction kept 7 bases outside the gene matches. Germline V gene sequence: CDR1 KGHSH, CDR2 LQKENI. The CDR3 covers 15 residues.

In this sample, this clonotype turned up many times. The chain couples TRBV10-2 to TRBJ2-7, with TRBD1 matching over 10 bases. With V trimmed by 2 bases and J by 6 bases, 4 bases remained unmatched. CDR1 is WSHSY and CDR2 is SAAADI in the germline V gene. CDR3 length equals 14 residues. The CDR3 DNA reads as TGCGCCAGCAGTGAGGGGACAGGGGTCGGCGAGCAGTACTTC. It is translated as CASSEGTGVGEQYF.

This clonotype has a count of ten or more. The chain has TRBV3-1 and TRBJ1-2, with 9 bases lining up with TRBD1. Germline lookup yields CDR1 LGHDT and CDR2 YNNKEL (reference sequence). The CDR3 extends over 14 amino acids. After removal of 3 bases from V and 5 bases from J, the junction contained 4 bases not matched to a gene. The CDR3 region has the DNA TGTGCCAGCAGCCAGGGACAGGGCCAGTATGGCTACACCTTC. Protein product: CASSQGQGQYGYTF.

CDR3 sequence (DNA): TGTGCCAGCAGCGCCGGACAGGGGGGGATCAATGAGCAGTTCTTC. As protein: CASSAGQGGINEQFF. The J gene is TRBJ2-1, the V gene TRBV9; TRBD1 agrees at 10 bases. Germline CDR1 reads SGDLS; CDR2 reads YYNGEE. This CDR3 is built from 15 residues. V trimming: 3 bases; J trimming: 6 bases; junction bases outside the gene matches: 6.

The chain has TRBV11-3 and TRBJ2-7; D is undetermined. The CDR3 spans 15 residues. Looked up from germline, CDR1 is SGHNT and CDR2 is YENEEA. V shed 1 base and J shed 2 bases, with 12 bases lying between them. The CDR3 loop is CASSLAVYTAYEQYF. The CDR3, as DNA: TGTGCCAGCAGCTTAGCGGTATACACAGCCTACGAGCAGTACTTC.

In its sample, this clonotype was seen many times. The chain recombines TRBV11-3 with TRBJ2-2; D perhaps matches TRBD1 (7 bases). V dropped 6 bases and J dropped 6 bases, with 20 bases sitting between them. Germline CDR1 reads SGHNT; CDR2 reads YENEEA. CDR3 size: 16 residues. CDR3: CASSGGGLVGSGELFF. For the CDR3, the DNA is TGTGCCAGCAGTGGAGGGGGCTTGGTCGGTTCCGGGGAGCTGTTTTTT.

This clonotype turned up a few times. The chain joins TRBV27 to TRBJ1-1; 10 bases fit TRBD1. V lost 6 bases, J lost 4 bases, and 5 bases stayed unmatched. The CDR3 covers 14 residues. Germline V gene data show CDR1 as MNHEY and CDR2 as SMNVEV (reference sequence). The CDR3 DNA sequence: TGTGCCAGCAGGGGACAGGGGAGGGCCACTGAAGCTTTCTTT. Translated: CASRGQGRATEAFF.

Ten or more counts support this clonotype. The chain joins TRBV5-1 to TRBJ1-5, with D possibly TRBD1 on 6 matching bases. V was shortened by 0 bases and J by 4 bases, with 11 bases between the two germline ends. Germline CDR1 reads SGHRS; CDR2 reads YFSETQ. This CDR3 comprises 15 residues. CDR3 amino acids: CASSLVGGRNQPQHF. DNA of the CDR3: TGCGCCAGCAGCTTGGTAGGGGGTCGTAATCAGCCCCAGCATTTT.